This T cell receptor beta chain was captured in a study of CD8+CD57+ T cells in acquired aplastic anemia. Background on the study: The study obtained an average of 3.2 ug of DNA from sorted CD4+ and CD8+ cells.

Patients sequenced had flow cytometry evidence of CD8+CD57+ cell expansion. Acquired aplastic anemia of severe grade affected all patients. At the time of blood sampling, patients had not yet received any therapy. The CDR3 runs 15 residues. The V end lost 3 bases, the J end lost 5 bases, and 14 bases lay between the germline ends. Germline V gene data show CDR1 as KGHSH and CDR2 as LQKENI. The template for TCR beta VDJ and CDR3 sequence profiling was genomic DNA. TCRdb analysed the reads with MiXCR anew, one entry per CDR3 protein. This sample has 250,000 to 300,000 distinct CDR3 sequences, with approximately 57% found just once.

Sequenced material: sorted CD4+, CD8+, or CD8+CD57+ T cells (not recorded which) from PBMCs. The gene calls are TRBV18 and TRBJ2-1; a weak D match, TRBD1 (5 bases). This TCR was sampled from a human donor with aplastic anemia. CDR3 region: CASSPRDSTNNEQFF. In DNA form, the CDR3 reads TGTGCCAGCTCACCGCGAGACAGCACTAACAATGAGCAGTTCTTC.